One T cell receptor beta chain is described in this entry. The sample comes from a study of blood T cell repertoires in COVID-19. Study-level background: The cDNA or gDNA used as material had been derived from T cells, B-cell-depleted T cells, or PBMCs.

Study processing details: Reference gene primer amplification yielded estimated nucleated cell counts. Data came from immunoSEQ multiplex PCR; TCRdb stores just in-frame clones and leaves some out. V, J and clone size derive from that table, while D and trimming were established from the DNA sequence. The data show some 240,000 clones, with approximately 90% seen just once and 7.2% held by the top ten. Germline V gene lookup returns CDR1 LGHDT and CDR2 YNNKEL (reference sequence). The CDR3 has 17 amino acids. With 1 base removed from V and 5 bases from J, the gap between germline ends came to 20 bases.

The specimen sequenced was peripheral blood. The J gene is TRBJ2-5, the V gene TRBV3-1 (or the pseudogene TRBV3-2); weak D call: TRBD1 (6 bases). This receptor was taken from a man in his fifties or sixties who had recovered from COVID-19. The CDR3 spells CASSQVGTLTSGETQYF. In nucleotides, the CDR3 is TGTGCCAGCAGCCAAGTAGGGACACTCACCTCGGGGGAGACCCAGTACTTC.